This TCR beta chain was obtained from a study of cytomegalovirus exposure and HLA in healthy donors. The study's findings and limits: Presence/absence analyses took donor sequencing depth as roughly uniform. An observed cluster of highly shared sequence variants was recorded as a likely sequencing artifact.

The trim removed 0 bases at V and 4 bases at J, leaving 4 bases unmatched. Germline lookup yields CDR1 SGDLS and CDR2 YYNGEE. This CDR3 contains 16 residues. A note on this clone: Antigen specificity is unknown.

Both 60 Vbeta primers and 13 Jbeta primers went into the PCR. Clones were sequenced by immunoSEQ multiplex PCR, and TCRdb holds only the in-frame ones, with some missing. The data hold about 100,000 clones, with about four fifths observed a single time. Sequencing was carried out using PBMCs. This TCR derives from a woman between 40 and 55 years old in good health and CMV-seronegative. The chain carries TRBV9 and TRBJ2-3; 11 bases match TRBD2. This CDR3 reads CASSVGSSGGADTQYF. The CDR3 nucleotides are TGTGCCAGCAGCGTAGGGAGTAGCGGGGGGGCAGATACGCAGTATTTT.